This T cell receptor (beta chain) was sequenced in a study of cytomegalovirus exposure and HLA in healthy donors. About the study: From around 180 million T cells, an earlier analysis saw approximately 110 million unique TCR beta sequences.

Primers included in the PCR were 60 Vbeta and 13 Jbeta primers. The data were produced by immunoSEQ multiplex PCR, yet TCRdb's version contains in-frame clones alone and is incomplete. Of over 150,000 clones in the sample, roughly 72% were seen once. Looked up from germline, CDR1 is SGDLS and CDR2 is YYNGEE. This CDR3 is built from 15 residues. The V gene end was trimmed by 3 bases and the J gene end by 6 bases; junction bases not matched to a gene: 9. The J gene is TRBJ2-5, the V gene TRBV9; 9 nucleotides line up with TRBD2. This receptor was obtained from a man aged 25 to 40 in good health and CMV-seronegative. The material sequenced was PBMCs. CDR3 in amino acids: CASSEGGLAAQTQYF. In nucleotides, the CDR3 is TGTGCCAGCAGCGAGGGGGGACTAGCAGCCCAGACCCAGTACTTC.